Each of the 24 T cell receptor beta chains below was sequenced from the same sample in a study of control samples from healthy donors and cancer patients. Sequencing was performed with immunoSEQ multiplex PCR; in TCRdb, only in-frame clones are kept and a portion is missing. The profile shows 100,000 to 150,000 clones, 90% of them singletons. The material sequenced was blood. Source of these receptors: a man between 18 and 35 years old in good health.

The chain combines TRBV7-9 with TRBJ2-6; D perhaps matches TRBD1 (5 bases). V gave up 8 bases and J gave up 1 base, with 12 bases separating them. The CDR3 loop spans 15 amino acids. Germline assignment: CDR1 SEHNR and CDR2 FQNEAQ (reference sequence). Here the CDR3 DNA reads TGTGCCAGCGATACTGACAGTTCTGGGGCCAACGTCCTGACTTTC. As protein: CASDTDSSGANVLTF.

The rearrangement uses TRBV18 and TRBJ1-1; D may be TRBD1 (5 bases). The CDR3 contains 14 residues. Trimming shortened V by 4 bases and J by 7 bases, and 16 bases separated the two germline ends. CDR1 is KGHSH and CDR2 is LQKENI in the germline V gene. CDR3 DNA sequence: TGTGCCAGCTCACAGACAGCCCTTGGAGGTGAAGCTTTCTTT. Translation: CASSQTALGGEAFF.

The chain recombines TRBV5-3 with TRBJ2-6, with no clear D. TRBV5-3 falls under the ORF class, with uncertain function. V dropped 3 bases and J dropped 6 bases, with 10 bases sitting between them. This CDR3 is built from 14 residues. Here the CDR3 DNA reads TGTGCCAGAAGCTGTGCCCTGGAGGCCAACGTCCTGACTTTC. It specifies CARSCALEANVLTF.

This clone has more than one count but fewer than ten. This chain uses TRBV4-1 with TRBJ1-6, with 9 bases lining up with TRBD1. From germline, CDR1 is MGHRA and CDR2 YSYEKL. The CDR3 loop spans 14 amino acids. Losses at the gene ends were 6 bases for V and 6 bases for J; bases not matched to a gene: 3. This CDR3 reads CASSSDRGNSPLHF. CDR3 DNA: TGCGCCAGCAGTTCGGACAGGGGTAATTCACCCCTCCACTTT.

The chain couples TRBV27 to TRBJ2-7, with 10 bases that match TRBD1. CDR3 length equals 14 residues. Germline CDR1 reads MNHEY; CDR2 reads SMNVEV (reference sequence). V gave up 5 bases and J gave up 1 base; unmatched junction bases: 2. The CDR3 region is CASSEGQGSYEQYF. CDR3 bases: TGTGCCAGCAGTGAGGGACAGGGGTCCTACGAGCAGTACTTC.

The V and J genes are TRBV6-1 and TRBJ2-4; no firm D call. This CDR3 contains 16 residues. The V gene's germline CDR1 is MNHNS and CDR2 SASEGT. Trimming shortened V by 2 bases and J by 1 base, and 12 bases separated the two germline ends. DNA for the CDR3: TGTGCCAGCAGTGAAAGGCTACAACCTGCCAAAAACATTCAGTACTTC. It specifies CASSERLQPAKNIQYF.

The chain combines TRBV19 with TRBJ2-1; TRBD2 agrees at 10 bases. Germline V CDR1 and CDR2: LNHDA, SQIVND (reference sequence). J gave up 3 bases and V 0 bases, and 8 bases lay outside the gene matches. The CDR3 has 18 residues. As DNA, the CDR3 is TGTGCCAGTAGTATAGATCTTCCACTAGCGGGATTCTACAATGAGCAGTTCTTC. Protein sequence: CASSIDLPLAGFYNEQFF.

The V gene is TRBV28, the J gene TRBJ2-7; D is unresolved. The CDR3 length is 12 residues. Germline V gene lookup returns CDR1 MDHEN and CDR2 SYDVKM. V was shortened by 2 bases and J by 3 bases, with 5 bases between the two germline ends. The CDR3 nucleotides are TGTGCCAGCAGTTTAGGCAGCTACGAGCAGTACTTC. Translating it yields CASSLGSYEQYF. The entire variable domain, with the rest obtained from reference TRBV28 and TRBJ2-7, is as follows: DVKVTQSSRYLVKRTGEKVFLECVQDMDHENMFWYRQDPGLGLRLIYFSYDVKMKEKGDIPEGYSVSREKKERFSLILESASTNQTSMYLCASSLGSYEQYFGPGTRLTVT.

A few counts support this clone. This chain joins TRBV3-1 (or the pseudogene TRBV3-2) and TRBJ1-2; D gene uncertain. CDR3 length: 14 amino acids. The V gene lost 1 base and the J gene lost 4 bases, with 10 bases spanning the gap. The germline CDR1 and CDR2 sequences are LGHDT and YNNKEL (reference sequence). In nucleotides, the CDR3 is TGTGCCAGCAGCCAAGTTAGGGCGGCCTATGGCTACACCTTC. The encoded protein is CASSQVRAAYGYTF.

The V and J genes are TRBV28 and TRBJ2-7, with 11 bases identical to TRBD1. The ends lost 5 bases at V and 4 bases at J; junction bases unmatched: 4. The germline gives CDR1 MDHEN, CDR2 SYDVKM. The CDR3 is 14 residues long. The CDR3 here is CASSIGTGGYEQYF. DNA for the CDR3: TGTGCCAGCAGTATCGGGACAGGGGGTTACGAGCAGTACTTC.

The V gene is TRBV12-3 or TRBV12-4, the J gene TRBJ2-2; no reliable D call. The CDR3 has 11 residues. V lost 5 bases to trimming and J lost 8 bases, with 6 bases between them. The CDR3 protein is CASSRLGELFF. As DNA, the CDR3 is TGTGCCAGCAGTCGTCTGGGGGAGCTGTTTTTT.

V gene TRBV7-6 combines with J gene TRBJ1-5; D is unclear. CDR3 length equals 15 residues. Per germline, CDR1 SGHVS and CDR2 FNYEAQ. Trimming left V 1 base short and J 1 base short, with 8 bases between. CDR3 sequence reads: CASSLGSGSNQPQHF. The CDR3 region has the DNA TGTGCCAGCAGCTTAGGGTCGGGGAGCAATCAGCCCCAGCATTTT.

V gene TRBV5-1 combines with J gene TRBJ1-3; D uncertain. Germline CDR1 and CDR2: SGHRS and YFSETQ. V gave up 4 bases and J gave up 0 bases, with 8 bases separating them. The CDR3 contains 14 residues. The CDR3 DNA is TGCGCCAGCAGCCTCCGAAGCTCTGGAAACACCATATATTTT. Protein: CASSLRSSGNTIYF.

V usage is TRBV4-3 and J usage is TRBJ2-1, with TRBD1 as a possible D gene (7 bases). The germline CDR1 and CDR2 sequences are LGHNA and YSLEER. The V gene lost 2 bases and the J gene lost 11 bases, with 19 bases spanning the gap. The CDR3 is made up of 15 amino acids. CDR3 amino acids: CASSQRDSSGAKQFF. The CDR3 nucleotides read TGCGCCAGCAGCCAAAGGGACAGCTCGGGGGCAAAGCAGTTCTTC.

The chain couples TRBV24-1 to TRBJ1-2; 7 bases align to TRBD1. Germline CDR1 and CDR2: KGHDR and SFDVKD. The CDR3 loop spans 15 amino acids. J gave up 4 bases and V 2 bases, and 6 bases lay outside the gene matches. The CDR3 DNA follows: TGTGCCACCAGTGATTCGGCCAGGGGGGCCTATGGCTACACCTTC. It translates to CATSDSARGAYGYTF.

The rearrangement links TRBV27 to TRBJ1-4; possibly TRBD1 for D (6 bases). Germline CDR1 and CDR2: MNHEY and SMNVEV (reference sequence). The CDR3 contains 14 residues. V was clipped by 5 bases and J by 12 bases, with 19 bases between them. CDR3 DNA: TGTGCCAGCAGTCCAGGGGCGGTCCCGGGTGAACTGTTTTTT. It yields the protein CASSPGAVPGELFF.

The rearrangement uses TRBV6-5 and TRBJ1-6, with D possibly TRBD1 on 6 matching bases. This CDR3 has 13 amino acids. Germline V gene data show CDR1 as MNHEY and CDR2 as SVGAGI. Trimming left V 6 bases short and J 7 bases short, with 10 bases between. The CDR3 is CASRRGQNSPLHF. The CDR3 DNA reads TGTGCCAGCAGGCGAGGACAGAATTCACCCCTCCACTTT.

J is TRBJ2-5 and V is TRBV30, with 11 positions matching TRBD1. Germline V gene sequence: CDR1 GTSNPN, CDR2 SVGIG (reference sequence). The V and J ends lost 4 bases and 5 bases, in that order; junction bases with no gene match: 6. The CDR3 runs 14 residues. The CDR3 loop reads CAWNGQGAMETQYF. CDR3 sequence (DNA): TGTGCCTGGAACGGACAGGGGGCGATGGAGACCCAGTACTTC. The full variable domain, rest sourced from reference TRBV30 and TRBJ2-5, is SQTIHQWPATLVQPVGSPLSLECTVEGTSNPNLYWYRQAAGRGLQLLFYSVGIGQISSEVPQNLSASRPQDRQFILSSKKLLLSDSGFYLCAWNGQGAMETQYFGPGTRLLVL.

The chain links TRBV5-4 to TRBJ2-7; 7 bases are a match to TRBD1. Germline V gives CDR1 SGHNT, CDR2 YYREEE (reference sequence). Trimming took 4 bases from V and 2 from J; bases not matched to a gene: 12. The length of the CDR3 is 16 residues. CDR3 in DNA: TGTGCCAGCAGCCGAGTCTACAGGGGAACCCCCTACGAGCAGTACTTC. Translating gives CASSRVYRGTPYEQYF.

The V call is TRBV10-3, the J call TRBJ1-5; D is uncertain. Germline-derived CDR1 and CDR2 are ENHRY and SYGVKD. This CDR3 comprises 13 residues. Trimming took 8 bases from V and 0 from J, leaving 8 bases between them. The CDR3 is CAISLDSNQPQHF. Written as DNA, the CDR3 is TGTGCCATCTCTCTGGATAGCAATCAGCCCCAGCATTTT.

This chain uses TRBV7-6 with TRBJ2-1, with 9 bases aligning to TRBD2. Germline loops: CDR1 SGHVS, CDR2 FNYEAQ. The trim removed 2 bases at V and 7 bases at J, leaving 6 bases unmatched. The CDR3 extends over 15 amino acids. The CDR3 DNA is TGTGCCAGCAGCTTATTGCGGGAGGGCCGTAATGAGCAGTTCTTC. It encodes CASSLLREGRNEQFF. Combining the CDR3 with reference TRBV7-6 and TRBJ2-1 gives the whole variable domain GAGVSQSPRYKVTKRGQDVALRCDPISGHVSLYWYRQALGQGPEFLTYFNYEAQQDKSGLPNDRFSAERPEGSISTLTIQRTEQRDSAMYRCASSLLREGRNEQFFGPGTRLTVL.

The J gene is TRBJ2-7, the V gene TRBV10-1; 7 positions agree with TRBD2. The CDR3 contains 14 residues. The V segment lost 11 bases and the J segment 2 bases; nucleotides outside the gene matches: 12. The V gene's germline CDR1 is WNHNN and CDR2 SYGVQD (reference sequence). CDR3 nucleotides: TGCGCCGTTAAGCGGGGCAGGGTCGCCTACGAGCAGTACGTC. Protein sequence: CAVKRGRVAYEQYV.

The chain recombines TRBV5-4 with TRBJ1-1; no definite D call. Trimming cost V 0 bases and J 4 bases, with 7 bases left between them. CDR1 SGHNT and CDR2 YYREEE come from the germline V gene (reference sequence). The CDR3 extends over 13 amino acids. The chain's CDR3 is CASSLGVGTEAFF. The CDR3 DNA follows: TGTGCCAGCAGCTTGGGCGTGGGCACTGAAGCTTTCTTT.

V gene TRBV30 combines with J gene TRBJ2-7; D gene ambiguous. CDR3 length equals 13 residues. V lost 0 bases to trimming and J lost 0 bases, with 6 bases between them. Germline lookup yields CDR1 GTSNPN and CDR2 SVGIG (reference sequence). As DNA, the CDR3 is TGTGCCTGGAGTGTAGGCACCTCCTACGAGCAGTACTTC. Amino acid sequence: CAWSVGTSYEQYF.